This T cell receptor beta chain was identified in a study of identical twins (dated by TCRdb to the mid-2010s). Regarding the complete study: To test whether fetal clonotypes persist, this study deep-sequenced TCR alpha and beta repertoires from monozygotic twins, from unrelated adults of various ages, and from cord blood. To rule out contamination, replicate twin experiments were performed at different times with different library preparation protocols.

The CDR3 numbers 14 residues from cysteine through phenylalanine. The DNA shown is the 42-base CDR3, in frame from base 1. Trimming removed 10 bases from V and 4 bases from J; the gene matches leave 8 bases unexplained. According to the germline V gene, CDR1 reads ENHRY and CDR2 reads SYGVKD. General conclusions and limits of the study: Abundant cord blood beta clonotypes carried fewer insertions; young adult naive repertoires showed a weaker similar trend, while memory repertoires showed none. In beta out-of-frame sequences, excess twin sharing was weaker, because having fewer shared sequences lowered the signal-to-noise ratio. Recombination models systematically underestimated out-of-frame TCR alpha sharing in monozygotic twins but agreed with sharing between unrelated individuals. Zero-insertion analyses could be partly confounded by invariant T cells such as MAIT and iNKT, although diverse VJ usage argued against such confounding for most clonotypes. Because the same donors could not be followed over many years, conclusions were based on cross-sectional statistical analysis. Compared with coincidental sharing between unrelated individuals, out-of-frame TCR alpha sequences shared between twins showed an excess of sequences with low generation probability.

The library was obtained by 5' RACE. The reads were generated on an Illumina HiSeq 2000. A universal primer binding site was introduced by template switching, and a unique molecular identifier was present in the final cDNA, enabling accurate counting of TCR cDNA molecules. Specific primers in the conserved constant-segment region were used to synthesize first-strand cDNA for TCR alpha and beta chains. To control for contamination, every cDNA library carried two barcodes: a SMART-Mk sample barcode plus Illumina barcodes. TruSeq adapter sequences, together with Illumina sample barcodes, were added in two successive PCR steps. TCR alpha and beta cDNA libraries were sequenced on the Illumina HiSeq platform with custom primers. From the authors' description of their analysis: MiGEC processed the raw reads to extract unique molecular identifiers, while MiXCR was used to determine the CDR3 positions. Recombination models were inferred per individual with the repgenHMM and IGoR tools using an EM algorithm. The tcR package in R was used for shared clonotype analysis, with sharing normalized by the product of cloneset sizes. To study raw recombination free of thymic and clonal selection effects, out-of-frame nonproductive sequences were analyzed. TCRdb's own reprocessing of the public reads used fastp at Q25 and MiXCR and kept productive beta chains. Each entry is one CDR3 protein sequence, shown with its most common DNA and genes. In this record, the V and J calls reflect TCRdb's handling and not the investigators' own analysis. Within this sample are 600,000 to 700,000 distinct CDR3 sequences, with 21% of them counted one time only. The top ten clonotypes cover 4.3% of the sample.

Only healthy Caucasian donors were included. Three pairs of female monozygotic twins, all aged roughly 18 to 29 years, were included in the twin cohort. RNA for TCR libraries was isolated from peripheral blood mononuclear cells. About this clonotype itself: Its antigen is not yet known. Base qualities are missing; no much larger clone stands one base away.

A further study also used this sample, focusing on T cells expressing NK-cell markers. Per that second paper: About eight donors provided sorted CD3+CD56+NKG2C+, CD3+CD56+NKG2C- and CD3+CD56-NKG2C+ T-cell subsets, whose TCR beta-chain repertoires were profiled. Among the eight sequenced donors, seven were HCMV-seropositive and one was HCMV-seronegative. In several experiments an anti-gammadeltaTCR antibody was added to restrict sorting to alphabetaTCR-expressing T cells. In more than five donors, the dominant CD3+CD56+NKG2C+ clonotypes were found to rank among the top 10 CD8+ clonotypes and to make up about 1.0-8% of CD8+ T cells. Those dominant clonotypes were again the most abundant among CD3+CD56-NKG2C+ cells in several donors, at about 25-65%. Whether the expanded NKG2C-expressing T cell clones were specific for HCMV antigens remained unclear. All eight donors whose samples were sequenced were randomly selected healthy volunteers, three of them men and five women. A commercial ELISA kit detecting HCMV-specific IgG in serum was used to determine HCMV serostatus. For a handful of donors, bulk peripheral blood T-cell repertoires were additionally sequenced from unsorted PBMC. MIGEC was used to demultiplex reads and group reads by UMI, and MiTCR was used to assemble and quantify clonotypes. To exclude erroneous sequences, any TCR cDNA sequence not supported by at least two reads was discarded. Downstream repertoire analysis used the tcR package, and clonotypes were matched across fractions by CDR3 nucleotide sequence plus V segment. VDJmatch was used to annotate antigen specificity against VDJdb, with one amino acid substitution in CDR3 allowed.

The TCR originated in a woman aged 18-35 years in good health. Material for sequencing was PBMCs. Recombination joined TRBV10-3 with TRBJ2-1; 9 central nucleotides agree with TRBD2. The CDR3 reads as follows: CANGAGGSYNEQFF. The DNA sequence is TGTGCCAACGGAGCGGGGGGTTCTTACAATGAGCAGTTCTTC.